A single T cell receptor beta chain is shown here with its context. These data come from a study of PD-L1 blockade in urothelial cancer. Study context: About nine tenths of the roughly 29 patients comprised males who had bladder-origin urothelial cancer. Per blood sample, T cells had a median of about 150,000.

Measured with immunoSEQ multiplex PCR; TCRdb has only the in-frame clones, and not every one. Of over 65,000 clones listed, 80% to 85% are singletons. Germline CDR1 is MNHEY and CDR2 is SVGAGI. V lost 9 bases to trimming and J lost 0 bases, with 10 bases between them. There are 13 residues in the CDR3. This chain uses TRBV6-5 with TRBJ2-3; D is perhaps TRBD2 (7 bases). Sequenced here: PBMCs, sampled around atezolizumab (anti-PD-L1) treatment. The TCR sequence derives from a man between 65 and 80 years old with urothelial cancer. The CDR3 region is CASGGASTDTQYF. The CDR3 nucleotides are TGTGCCAGTGGGGGGGCCAGCACAGATACGCAGTATTTT.